The TCR beta chain under discussion was sequenced for a study of T cells after yellow fever vaccination. MiXCR, run by TCRdb on the 5' RACE reads, gives a single entry per CDR3 protein. The sample carries some 600,000 distinct CDR3 sequences, about a sixth recorded once. This clonotype was detected only a few times. CDR1 and CDR2 (germline): SEHNR, FQNEAQ (reference sequence). The CDR3 sequence is 14 residues long. With 1 base clipped from V and 5 bases from J, the junction kept 5 bases outside the gene matches. The TCR comes from a man younger than 35 who received the YFV17D yellow fever vaccine. V gene TRBV7-9 combines with J gene TRBJ2-7; 7 nucleotides match TRBD2. Sequencing used PBMCs, obtained 5 to 6 days after the first yellow fever vaccination. CDR3 nucleotide sequence: TGTGCCAGCAGCTTAGGACTAGCTTTTGACGAGCAGTACTTC. Translated, it gives CASSLGLAFDEQYF.